The clone carrying this T cell receptor (beta chain) has more than one count but fewer than ten. The data derive from a study of beta chain features in type 1 diabetes. The CDR3 covers 14 residues. Trimming pared 1 base from V and 0 bases from J, leaving 4 bases between. From germline, CDR1 is SEHNR and CDR2 FQNEAQ (reference sequence). Sequencing targeted expressed TCRB transcripts, as all isolated RNA had been reverse transcribed. Here immunoSEQ multiplex PCR was the method, and the copy in TCRdb shows in-frame clones only, minus some. There are hundreds of thousands of clones in the sample; 15% to 17% occur only once, and about 0.097% lies in the top ten.

Material for sequencing was naive CD4+ T cells from blood. The TCR sequence derives from a man aged 18-30 years in good health. The gene calls are TRBV7-9 and TRBJ1-5; no reliable D call. For the CDR3, the DNA is TGTGCCAGCAGCTTAGACACTAGCAATCAGCCCCAGCATTTT. Translation gives CASSLDTSNQPQHF.